One and the same sample provided the 13 T cell receptor beta chains below, sequenced in a study of blood T cell repertoires in COVID-19. Only in-frame clones appear in the TCRdb table, and some are missing; sequencing was by immunoSEQ multiplex PCR. The profile shows 200,000 to 250,000 clones, around 84% of them singletons. The sequenced sample was peripheral blood. The receptors originated from a woman under 30 with acute or convalescent COVID-19.

The chain is built from TRBV28 and TRBJ2-4, with 7 nucleotides matching TRBD1. V shed 5 bases, J shed 0 bases, and the junction held 16 bases outside the gene matches. The CDR3 spans 19 residues. Germline CDR1 reads MDHEN; CDR2 reads SYDVKM. The CDR3 protein is CASSRTFGGQAVAKNIQYF. CDR3 sequence (DNA): TGTGCCAGCAGTAGGACCTTTGGCGGACAGGCGGTAGCCAAAAACATTCAGTACTTC. The full variable domain, with the rest looked up from reference TRBV28 and TRBJ2-4, is DVKVTQSSRYLVKRTGEKVFLECVQDMDHENMFWYRQDPGLGLRLIYFSYDVKMKEKGDIPEGYSVSREKKERFSLILESASTNQTSMYLCASSRTFGGQAVAKNIQYFGAGTRLSVL.

This clone appeared once. The J gene is TRBJ1-5, the V gene TRBV4-3; perhaps TRBD1 as D (6 bases). Germline V gene lookup returns CDR1 LGHNA and CDR2 YSLEER. Deletions cut 0 bases from V and 5 bases from J, with 11 bases between. The CDR3 consists of 15 residues. CDR3 amino acids: CASSQDRGGDQPQHF. The CDR3 region has the DNA TGCGCCAGCAGCCAAGATCGTGGGGGCGATCAGCCCCAGCATTTT.

The chain uses TRBV6-5 and TRBJ2-3, with 12 bases lining up with TRBD2. There are 15 residues in the CDR3. The ends lost 6 bases at V and 4 bases at J; junction bases unmatched: 5. In germline, CDR1 is MNHEY, CDR2 SVGAGI. The CDR3 DNA sequence: TGTGCCAGCAGGGTCCTAGCGGGAGGGCCAGATACGCAGTATTTT. Its protein product is CASRVLAGGPDTQYF.

The V gene is TRBV10-2, the J gene TRBJ2-3; D possibly corresponds to TRBD2 (5 bases). Trimming shortened V by 3 bases and J by 3 bases, and 13 bases separated the two germline ends. CDR1 and CDR2 (germline): WSHSY, SAAADI. This CDR3 region has 15 residues. This CDR3 is CASSDREFGTDTQYF. The CDR3 bases are TGCGCCAGCAGTGATAGGGAGTTTGGGACAGATACGCAGTATTTT.

V gene TRBV29-1 combines with J gene TRBJ1-1; 7 nucleotides line up with TRBD1. The CDR3 extends over 13 amino acids. V shed 7 bases and J 2 bases; nucleotides not matched to a gene: 7. Germline loops: CDR1 SQVTM, CDR2 ANQGSEA. The CDR3 region has the DNA TGCAGCGCCAGCTGGGACAGCAACACTGAAGCTTTCTTT. It translates to CSASWDSNTEAFF.

The chain joins TRBV14 to TRBJ2-7, with a possible D match to TRBD1 (5 bases). CDR3 length: 14 amino acids. The V end was cut by 4 bases, the J end by 7 bases, with 17 bases between. Germline V lookup: CDR1 SGHDN, CDR2 FVKESK. The CDR3 nucleotides read TGTGCCAGCAGCCCCGGTAGGGGATTTGATGAGCAGTACTTC. Translation gives CASSPGRGFDEQYF.

The V and J genes are TRBV14 and TRBJ1-2; TRBD1 is a possible D gene (6 bases). The CDR3 runs to 13 residues. The V gene's germline CDR1 is SGHDN and CDR2 FVKESK. V lost 4 bases and J lost 3, with 9 bases in between. Written as DNA, the CDR3 is TGTGCCAGCAGCCGCGGACAGTACTATGGCTACACCTTC. Its protein is CASSRGQYYGYTF.

This rearrangement joins TRBV6-1 to TRBJ2-2; 10 nucleotides agree with TRBD2. Germline CDR1 MNHNS, CDR2 SASEGT. The junction had 6 bases not matched to a gene; V was cut back by 2 bases and J by 6 bases. The CDR3 runs to 16 residues. This chain's CDR3 is CASSEQGSGRPGELFF. The CDR3, as DNA: TGTGCCAGCAGTGAACAGGGTAGCGGGAGGCCCGGGGAGCTGTTTTTT.

The V and J genes are TRBV12-3 or TRBV12-4 and TRBJ2-2; D is ambiguous. The V and J ends lost 3 bases and 6 bases respectively, with 5 bases between them. CDR3 length equals 12 residues. CDR3 nucleotide sequence: TGTGCCAGCAGTTTCAATCCCGGGGAGCTGTTTTTT. Translated, it gives CASSFNPGELFF.

The genes are TRBV5-1 and TRBJ2-2; 12 bases fit TRBD2. There are 19 residues in the CDR3. Germline CDR1 SGHRS, CDR2 YFSETQ. Trimming at V came to 4 bases and at J to 5 bases, leaving 15 bases not matched to a gene. In nucleotides, the CDR3 is TGCGCCAGCAGCCCGCCAAACCTAGCGGGAGGGCCGGGGACCGGGGAGCTGTTTTTT. Translating it yields CASSPPNLAGGPGTGELFF.

The chain combines TRBV3-1 (or the pseudogene TRBV3-2) with TRBJ2-1, with D possibly TRBD2 on 5 matching bases. The V gene's germline CDR1 is LGHDT and CDR2 YNNKEL (reference sequence). This CDR3 contains 14 residues. Deletions cut 3 bases from V and 4 bases from J, with 10 bases between. CDR3 coding DNA: TGTGCCAGCAGCCATGCGGGCTCATACAATGAGCAGTTCTTC. It translates to CASSHAGSYNEQFF.

This clone was recorded a few times. The rearrangement joins TRBV5-1 to TRBJ2-1; 8 nucleotides agree with TRBD2. Losses at the gene ends were 0 bases for V and 7 bases for J; bases not matched to a gene: 6. Germline assignment: CDR1 SGHRS and CDR2 YFSETQ. This CDR3 has 15 residues. DNA for the CDR3: TGCGCCAGCAGCTTGGCCGTAGCGGGACGTAATGAGCAGTTCTTC. Translating it yields CASSLAVAGRNEQFF.

The chain joins TRBV4-3 to TRBJ2-7; a weak D match, TRBD2 (5 bases). The CDR3 is made up of 13 amino acids. Trimming stripped 0 bases from V and 8 bases from J, with 11 bases between. CDR1 LGHNA and CDR2 YSLEER come from the germline V gene. This chain's CDR3 is CASSQDYEGKQYF. The CDR3 nucleotides are TGCGCCAGCAGCCAAGATTATGAGGGTAAGCAGTACTTC.